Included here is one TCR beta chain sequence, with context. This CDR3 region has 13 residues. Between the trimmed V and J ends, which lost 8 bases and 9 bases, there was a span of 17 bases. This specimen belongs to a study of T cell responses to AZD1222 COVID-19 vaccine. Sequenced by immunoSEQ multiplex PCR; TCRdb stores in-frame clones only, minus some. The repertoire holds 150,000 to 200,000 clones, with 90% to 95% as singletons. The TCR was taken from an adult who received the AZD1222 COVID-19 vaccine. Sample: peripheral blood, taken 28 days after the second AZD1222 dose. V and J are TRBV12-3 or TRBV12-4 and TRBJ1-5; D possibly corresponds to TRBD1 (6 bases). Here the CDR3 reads CASALQGLGPQHF. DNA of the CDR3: TGTGCCAGCGCACTACAGGGCCTTGGGCCCCAGCATTTT.